These T cell receptor beta chains were read from a single sample in a study of blood T cell repertoires in COVID-19. Produced via immunoSEQ multiplex PCR; TCRdb's table is partial and in-frame only. The repertoire holds 150,000 to 200,000 clones, with approximately 83% as singletons. Sequencing used peripheral blood. The receptors shown here come from a human donor with active or convalescent COVID-19. The donor label of this sample is uncertain. Both conserved end residues are part of each CDR3. The D gene is left open where the match is weak. Not all rows give a size; the values are once, few, many and, for expanded clones, a class.

>TRBV21-1|NA|TRBJ1-2|NA
CASSTGQGFHGYTF
TGTGCCAGCAGCACAGGACAGGGCTTTCATGGCTACACCTTC
>TRBV5-4|TRBD1|TRBJ2-1|NA
CASSSGTGYYDEQFF
TGTGCCAGCAGTTCCGGGACAGGGTATTATGATGAGCAGTTCTTC
>TRBV11-3|NA|TRBJ2-7|NA
CASSLSGIVTYEQYF
TGTGCCAGCAGCTTATCGGGTATCGTGACCTACGAGCAGTACTTC
>TRBV3-1/TRBV3-2|TRBD2|TRBJ2-1|NA
CASSQNTRGRWNEQFF
TGTGCCAGCAGCCAAAATACGCGCGGGAGATGGAATGAGCAGTTCTTC
>TRBV6-6|NA|TRBJ2-7|NA
CASSPPGGRLNYEQYF
TGTGCCAGCAGCCCCCCGGGGGGCCGGTTAAACTACGAGCAGTACTTC
>TRBV7-2|TRBD1|TRBJ2-4|NA
CASSPDRAMDIQYF
TGTGCCAGCAGCCCCGACAGGGCAATGGACATTCAGTACTTC
>TRBV15|NA|TRBJ1-2|NA
CATSTNSFDNYGYTF
TGTGCCACCAGCACCAACAGCTTTGATAACTATGGCTACACCTTC
>TRBV5-5|TRBD1|TRBJ1-2|NA
CASSLMTGSNPYGYTF
TGTGCCAGCAGCCTGATGACAGGGAGTAATCCCTATGGCTACACCTTC
>TRBV28|NA|TRBJ2-3|NA
CASLRLTTGEGDTQYF
TGTGCCAGCCTTCGTTTAACGACAGGGGAGGGGGATACGCAGTATTTT
>TRBV4-3|TRBD1|TRBJ1-2|few
CASSQDVGGQGPSYGYTF
TGCGCCAGCAGCCAAGATGTGGGGGGACAGGGGCCAAGCTATGGCTACACCTTC
>TRBV24-1|NA|TRBJ2-7|once
CATSDRGRYEQYF
TGTGCCACCAGTGACCGGGGTCGCTACGAGCAGTACTTC
>TRBV6-5|TRBD1|TRBJ2-1|few
CASRLGQVYFF
TGTGCCAGCAGACTCGGACAGGTTTATTTCTTC
>TRBV28|NA|TRBJ1-6|NA
CASMVPRAGNSPLHF
TGTGCCAGCATGGTTCCCCGGGCCGGGAACTCACCCCTCCACTTT
>TRBV19|TRBD1|TRBJ1-6|NA
CASTWEGQESSPLHF
TGTGCCAGTACCTGGGAGGGACAGGAAAGTTCACCCCTCCACTTT
>TRBV29-1|NA|TRBJ2-7|NA
CSIQQDNSYEQYF
TGCAGCATTCAACAGGACAACTCCTACGAGCAGTACTTC
>TRBV7-9|TRBD1|TRBJ2-7|few
CASSPTKSGTGVGEQYF
TGTGCCAGCAGCCCGACCAAGTCCGGGACAGGGGTTGGCGAGCAGTACTTC
>TRBV5-1|TRBD2|TRBJ2-7|NA
CASSLVAGSSYEQYF
TGCGCCAGCAGCTTGGTAGCGGGGAGCTCCTACGAGCAGTACTTC
>TRBV28|TRBD1|TRBJ1-2|NA
CASRPTGGTYGYTF
TGTGCCAGCAGGCCTACAGGGGGCACCTATGGCTACACCTTC
>TRBV2|NA|TRBJ2-7|NA
CASRGGTPPYEQYF
TGTGCCAGCAGAGGAGGGACCCCCCCCTACGAGCAGTACTTC
>TRBV30|NA|TRBJ2-7|NA
CAWGGDRSYEQYF
TGTGCCTGGGGGGGGGACAGGTCATACGAGCAGTACTTC
>TRBV28|NA|TRBJ2-7|NA
CASSSPAGAGSYEQYF
TGTGCCAGCAGTTCGCCAGCAGGGGCGGGCTCCTACGAGCAGTACTTC
>TRBV5-1|NA|TRBJ1-4|NA
CASSPAGGLSEKLFF
TGCGCCAGCAGCCCCGCCGGGGGATTAAGTGAAAAACTGTTTTTT
>TRBV25-1|NA|TRBJ2-7|NA
CASSASGTPAYEQYF
TGTGCCAGCAGTGCCTCCGGGACACCAGCCTACGAGCAGTACTTC
>TRBV4-1|NA|TRBJ1-3|NA
CASSQPLLAARGGNTIYF
TGCGCCAGCAGCCAACCTCTCCTGGCCGCCAGGGGAGGAAACACCATATATTTT
>TRBV6-1|NA|TRBJ2-7|NA
CASSELPGALTIEQYF
TGTGCCAGCAGTGAATTACCAGGGGCCCTGACTATCGAGCAGTACTTC
>TRBV13|NA|TRBJ1-5|NA
CASSFGVSPQHF
TGTGCCAGCAGCTTCGGGGTCTCTCCCCAGCATTTT
>TRBV4-2|TRBD1|TRBJ2-5|NA
CASSQIRPNRGNETQYF
TGTGCCAGCAGCCAAATCCGGCCGAACAGGGGGAATGAGACCCAGTACTTC
>TRBV10-2|TRBD2|TRBJ2-5|NA
CASGSGGGKETQYF
TGCGCCAGCGGTAGCGGGGGGGGGAAAGAGACCCAGTACTTC
>TRBV4-2|TRBD2|TRBJ2-3|NA
CASSQDGGTTSGRRDTQYF
TGTGCCAGCAGCCAAGATGGGGGGACGACTAGCGGGAGACGAGATACGCAGTATTTT
>TRBV29-1|TRBD1|TRBJ1-1|once
CSVETTGWRTEAFF
TGCAGCGTTGAAACGACAGGGTGGAGGACTGAAGCTTTCTTT
>TRBV19|TRBD1|TRBJ1-4|NA
CASKGGTAIYNEKLFF
TGTGCCAGTAAAGGGGGGACAGCGATTTACAATGAAAAACTGTTTTTT
>TRBV7-9|NA|TRBJ2-2|many
CASKTSNTGELFF
TGTGCCAGCAAGACTTCGAACACCGGGGAGCTGTTTTTT
>TRBV7-9|TRBD2|TRBJ2-1|NA
CASSPIAGEAYNEQFF
TGTGCCAGCAGCCCTATAGCGGGGGAAGCCTACAATGAGCAGTTCTTC
>TRBV29-1|TRBD1|TRBJ1-5|NA
CSVGQGTQPQHF
TGCAGCGTTGGACAGGGGACCCAGCCCCAGCATTTT
>TRBV29-1|TRBD2|TRBJ2-3|NA
CSVEGLAVSTDTQYF
TGCAGCGTTGAAGGACTAGCGGTTAGCACAGATACGCAGTATTTT
>TRBV30|TRBD2|TRBJ2-5|NA
CAWSTIAGGGETQYF
TGTGCCTGGAGTACCATCGCGGGAGGGGGAGAGACCCAGTACTTC
>TRBV4-2|TRBD2|TRBJ2-5|once
CASSTLAGGSQETQYF
TGTGCCAGCAGCACACTAGCGGGGGGTTCGCAAGAGACCCAGTACTTC
>TRBV5-1|NA|TRBJ2-3|NA
CASSLVAGSGLSTDTQYF
TGCGCCAGCAGCTTGGTGGCAGGGAGCGGGCTTAGCACAGATACGCAGTATTTT
>TRBV2|NA|TRBJ2-3|NA
CASSGTSSTDTQYF
TGTGCCAGCAGTGGGACTTCCAGCACAGATACGCAGTATTTT
>TRBV13|TRBD2|TRBJ2-6|once
CASSTQILQVRESTAISGANVLTF
TGTGCCAGCAGCACACAGATACTACAGGTGCGGGAGTCAACGGCCATCTCTGGGGCCAACGTCCTGACTTTC
>TRBV9|TRBD1|TRBJ1-6|few
CASSVAQDRNSPLHF
TGTGCCAGCAGCGTAGCTCAGGACAGGAATTCACCCCTCCACTTT
>TRBV9|NA|TRBJ2-5|NA
CASSVEEGWETQYF
TGTGCCAGCAGCGTAGAGGAGGGTTGGGAGACCCAGTACTTC
>TRBV19|TRBD1|TRBJ1-5|NA
CASTPAGQGNQPQHF
TGTGCCAGTACCCCTGCCGGACAGGGCAATCAGCCCCAGCATTTT
>TRBV5-1|NA|TRBJ2-1|NA
CASSLQRYNEQFF
TGCGCCAGCAGCTTGCAGCGGTACAATGAGCAGTTCTTC
>TRBV30|NA|TRBJ2-3|NA
CAWTRSGHNTDTQYF
TGTGCCTGGACCCGATCGGGACACAACACAGATACGCAGTATTTT
>TRBV7-2|NA|TRBJ1-1|once
CASSLFKRGGYTEAFF
TGTGCCAGCAGCTTATTCAAGAGAGGGGGTTACACTGAAGCTTTCTTT
>TRBV4-1|NA|TRBJ2-5|NA
CASSQDSTTEETQYF
TGCGCCAGCAGCCAAGATTCCACGACAGAAGAGACCCAGTACTTC
>TRBV11-3|TRBD1|TRBJ1-2|NA
CASSSAGTAYGYTF
TGTGCCAGCAGCTCCGCCGGGACAGCCTATGGCTACACCTTC
>TRBV28|NA|TRBJ1-2|NA
CASKGEGVLYGYTF
TGTGCCAGCAAGGGGGAGGGGGTCCTCTATGGCTACACCTTC
>TRBV4-1|TRBD1|TRBJ1-2|NA
CASSPGTGGNYGYTF
TGCGCCAGCAGCCCCGGGACAGGGGGTAACTATGGCTACACCTTC
>TRBV30|NA|TRBJ1-3|NA
CAWAPRLGAGNTIYF
TGTGCCTGGGCCCCGAGGTTGGGAGCCGGAAACACCATATATTTT
>TRBV5-4|NA|TRBJ1-1|once
CASSLVGGRGTEAFF
TGTGCCAGCAGCTTGGTGGGGGGAAGGGGCACTGAAGCTTTCTTT
>TRBV3-1/TRBV3-2|NA|TRBJ1-2|NA
CASSQDWGGRGYTF
TGTGCCAGCAGCCAAGATTGGGGGGGCCGGGGCTACACCTTC
>TRBV25-1|NA|TRBJ1-1|NA
CASDRGFNTEAFF
TGTGCCAGCGATCGGGGGTTTAACACTGAAGCTTTCTTT
>TRBV5-6|TRBD1|TRBJ2-2|once
CASSLAGGVTGELFF
TGTGCCAGCAGCTTGGCAGGGGGTGTCACCGGGGAGCTGTTTTTT
>TRBV7-3|NA|TRBJ2-7|NA
CASSLESGKGNYEQYF
TGTGCCAGCAGCTTAGAGTCGGGAAAGGGTAACTACGAGCAGTACTTC
>TRBV5-8|TRBD2|TRBJ2-3|NA
CASSLLSGGLNTQYF
TGTGCCAGCAGCTTGCTGAGCGGGGGTTTGAATACGCAGTATTTT
>TRBV5-4|TRBD1|TRBJ2-7|NA
CASSVDGTAKAYEQYF
TGTGCCAGCAGCGTGGATGGGACAGCAAAAGCCTACGAGCAGTACTTC
>TRBV12-5|NA|TRBJ1-1|NA
CASGLEKGHAFF
TGTGCTAGTGGTTTGGAAAAGGGGCATGCTTTCTTT